Presented here are 25 T cell receptor beta chains from one specimen sequenced in a study of yellow fever vaccine responses in identical twins. TCRdb independently ran MiXCR on the RT-PCR reads; one entry per CDR3 protein. Among 3,000 or so distinct CDR3 sequences listed, more than 80% were seen once. The sample was T cells from blood (PBMCs), unsorted or a sorted subset (not recorded which), taken before or after yellow fever vaccination (not recorded which). Receptor source: a female donor who received the yellow fever vaccine.

The V and J genes are TRBV11-2 and TRBJ2-1, with 8 bases that match TRBD2. This CDR3 has 15 amino acids. The V gene end was trimmed by 1 base and the J gene end by 3 bases; junction bases not matched to a gene: 2. In germline, CDR1 is SGHAT, CDR2 FQNNGV. CDR3 bases: TGTGCCAGCAGCTTAGGTCTAGCGGGCTACAATGAGCAGTTCTTC. Amino acid sequence: CASSLGLAGYNEQFF.

This clonotype turned up a few times. This chain joins TRBV30 and TRBJ1-2, with 7 bases matching TRBD1. Losses at the gene ends were 1 base for V and 5 bases for J; bases not matched to a gene: 1. The CDR3 spans 12 residues. Germline V gives CDR1 GTSNPN, CDR2 SVGIG (reference sequence). The CDR3, as DNA: TGTGCCTGGAGTGGGACAGGTTATGGCTACACCTTC. This encodes CAWSGTGYGYTF.

The V gene is TRBV11-3, the J gene TRBJ1-2; unclear D gene. V was pared by 1 base and J by 1 base, with 7 bases between. The germline CDR1 and CDR2 sequences are SGHNT and YENEEA. The CDR3 totals 14 residues. CDR3 residues: CASSLAADNYGYTF. The CDR3 DNA reads as TGTGCCAGCAGCTTAGCCGCAGATAACTATGGCTACACCTTC.

The rearrangement uses TRBV11-1 and TRBJ2-2; perhaps TRBD2 as D (5 bases). There are 15 residues in the CDR3. The germline V and J ends were trimmed by 3 bases and 2 bases, with 10 bases remaining between them. Germline CDR1 reads SGHAT; CDR2 reads FQDESV (reference sequence). The CDR3 sequence: CASSFYGKNTGELFF. The CDR3 DNA follows: TGTGCCAGCAGCTTCTACGGGAAAAACACCGGGGAGCTGTTTTTT.

This clonotype was detected a few times. This chain links TRBV3-1 with TRBJ2-7; the D gene is possibly TRBD2 (6 bases). The CDR3 totals 14 residues. Trimming stripped 4 bases from V and 1 base from J, with 11 bases between. Germline assignment: CDR1 LGHDT and CDR2 YNNKEL (reference sequence). CDR3 region: CASSPRDFSYEQYF. The CDR3 region has the DNA TGTGCCAGCAGCCCGAGGGACTTTTCCTACGAGCAGTACTTC.

This rearrangement joins TRBV7-6 to TRBJ2-3, with 8 bases matching TRBD1. The CDR3 is 12 residues long. The germline V gene encodes CDR1 SGHVS and CDR2 FNYEAQ. Trimming cost V 11 bases and J 3 bases; bases outside gene matches: 4. The CDR3 nucleotides are TGTGCCCGTCAGGGGGCAACAGATACGCAGTATTTT. Translated: CARQGATDTQYF.

The CDR3 DNA follows: TGTGCCAGCAGTTTGGGTGGAGGTAACTACAATGAGCAGTTCTTC. This gives the protein CASSLGGGNYNEQFF. The chain uses TRBV12-3 or TRBV12-4 and TRBJ2-1; D is possibly TRBD2 (5 bases). The CDR3 sequence is 15 residues long. The V end was cut by 3 bases, the J end by 3 bases, with 12 bases between.

CDR3 sequence: CASSSPGQGTGELFF. CDR3 bases: TGCGCCAGCAGCTCACCGGGACAGGGTACCGGGGAGCTGTTTTTT. J is TRBJ2-2 and V is TRBV4-3; 9 nucleotides agree with TRBD1. J was trimmed by 5 bases and V by 5 bases; bases with no gene match: 6. This CDR3 contains 15 residues. Germline-derived CDR1 and CDR2 are LGHNA and YSLEER.

The rearrangement links TRBV7-9 to TRBJ2-1; 7 bases line up with TRBD2. Germline CDR1 is SEHNR and CDR2 is FQNEAQ (reference sequence). The CDR3 runs 15 residues. Trimming removed 3 bases from V and 2 bases from J; junction bases left unmatched: 4. CDR3 sequence reads: CASSFAREAYNEQFF. The CDR3, as DNA: TGTGCCAGCAGCTTTGCACGGGAGGCCTACAATGAGCAGTTCTTC.

This rearrangement joins TRBV7-2 to TRBJ2-1; 14 bases match TRBD2. This CDR3 has 17 residues. Trimming took 0 bases from V and 8 from J; bases not matched to a gene: 6. Per germline, CDR1 SGHTA and CDR2 FQGNSA. The CDR3 spells CASSLAPGLAGVDEQFF. CDR3 sequence (DNA): TGTGCCAGCAGCTTAGCTCCGGGACTAGCGGGGGTTGATGAGCAGTTCTTC.

This chain uses TRBV4-2 with TRBJ2-7, with TRBD1 matching 7 bases. Germline CDR1 is LGHNA and CDR2 is YNFKEQ. The length of the CDR3 is 14 residues. V trimming: 4 bases; J trimming: 0 bases; junction bases outside the gene matches: 3. The CDR3 sequence: CASSPTGSSYEQYV. DNA for the CDR3: TGTGCCAGCAGCCCGACAGGGAGCTCCTACGAGCAGTACGTC.

The chain carries TRBV4-2 and TRBJ2-2; 9 nucleotides agree with TRBD2. Losses at the gene ends were 3 bases for V and 3 bases for J; bases not matched to a gene: 5. CDR1 is LGHNA, CDR2 YNFKEQ, per germline. The CDR3 covers 16 residues. DNA of the CDR3: TGTGCCAGCAGCCAGGTTAGCGGGAGTGACACCGGGGAGCTGTTTTTT. Translation gives CASSQVSGSDTGELFF.

The V gene is TRBV11-1, the J gene TRBJ1-1; D is uncertain. The CDR3 runs 15 residues. The germline V gene has CDR1 SGHAT and CDR2 FQDESV (reference sequence). The V and J ends lost 6 bases and 3 bases respectively, with 17 bases between them. The CDR3 bases are TGTGCCAGCAGTCCTCCGGGTCTCCAATACACTGAAGCTTTCTTT. This codes for CASSPPGLQYTEAFF. The full variable domain, completed using reference TRBV11-1 and TRBJ1-1, is EAEVAQSPRYKITEKSQAVAFWCDPISGHATLYWYRQILGQGPELLVQFQDESVVDDSQLPKDRFSAERLKGVDSTLKIQPAELGDSAMYLCASSPPGLQYTEAFFGQGTRLTVV.

J is TRBJ2-1 and V is TRBV5-1; D may be TRBD2 (5 bases). Germline V lookup: CDR1 SGHRS, CDR2 YFSETQ. V shed 1 base and J shed 2 bases, with 7 bases lying between them. The CDR3 contains 14 residues. The CDR3 is CASSLPGTYNEQFF. The CDR3 DNA reads as TGCGCCAGCAGCTTGCCCGGGACCTACAATGAGCAGTTCTTC.

The genes are TRBV11-3 and TRBJ2-3, with D tentatively TRBD1 (6 bases). This CDR3 contains 14 residues. In germline, CDR1 is SGHNT, CDR2 YENEEA. V lost 5 bases to trimming and J lost 3 bases, with 12 bases between them. CDR3 amino acids: CASSENRVTDTQYF. The CDR3 DNA sequence: TGTGCCAGCAGCGAAAACAGGGTTACAGATACGCAGTATTTT.

The chain is built from TRBV11-2 and TRBJ2-1; D tentatively reads TRBD1 or TRBD2 (6 bases each). Germline CDR1 SGHAT, CDR2 FQNNGV. With 3 bases removed from V and 8 bases from J, the gap between germline ends came to 17 bases. The CDR3 covers 15 residues. CDR3 amino acids: CASSFEWWGAYEQFF. As DNA, the CDR3 is TGTGCCAGCAGCTTCGAGTGGTGGGGGGCCTATGAGCAGTTCTTC.

This chain links TRBV4-3 with TRBJ1-6; TRBD1 matches 11 bases. The CDR3 consists of 16 residues. Trimming cost V 0 bases and J 10 bases; bases outside gene matches: 5. Germline V gene data show CDR1 as LGHNA and CDR2 as YSLEER. The CDR3 loop reads CASSQDAGTGGSPLHF. For the CDR3, the DNA is TGCGCCAGCAGCCAAGATGCGGGGACAGGGGGGTCACCCCTCCACTTT.

V gene TRBV7-2 combines with J gene TRBJ1-5; D is undetermined. Trimming removed 2 bases at V and 11 bases at J, with 10 bases between. Germline CDR1 is SGHTA and CDR2 is FQGNSA. This CDR3 is 12 amino acids long. The CDR3 here is CASSLLSGTQHF. The CDR3 DNA reads TGTGCCAGCAGCTTATTAAGTGGGACCCAGCATTTT.

This clonotype came up a few times. The chain employs TRBV7-6 and TRBJ2-5, with a tentative D call TRBD2 (6 bases). The CDR3 loop spans 17 amino acids. V lost 0 bases and J lost 1, with 15 bases in between. Germline V CDR1 and CDR2: SGHVS, FNYEAQ. CDR3 sequence reads: CASSLASGGPAQETQYF. In DNA form, the CDR3 reads TGTGCCAGCAGCTTAGCGTCCGGAGGGCCGGCCCAAGAGACCCAGTACTTC.

The chain has TRBV27 and TRBJ2-7, with 14 bases lining up with TRBD2. The germline V gene encodes CDR1 MNHEY and CDR2 SMNVEV (reference sequence). V dropped 5 bases and J dropped 2; count of bases not matched to a gene: 2. The CDR3 contains 15 residues. CDR3: CASSMGLAGAYEQYF. The CDR3 DNA sequence: TGTGCCAGCAGTATGGGACTAGCGGGAGCCTACGAGCAGTACTTC.

In this sample, this clonotype turned up a few times. This sequence joins TRBV10-3 and TRBJ1-2, with D unclear. Germline assignment: CDR1 ENHRY and CDR2 SYGVKD. V shed 6 bases and J shed 4 bases, with 18 bases lying between them. This CDR3 has 15 amino acids. CDR3 protein: CAIRTSTGSGYGYTF. In DNA, the CDR3 is TGTGCCATCAGAACCTCGACCGGGAGTGGCTATGGCTACACCTTC.

This chain uses TRBV11-1 with TRBJ2-7; D gene uncertain. CDR1 and CDR2 (germline): SGHAT, FQDESV (reference sequence). The CDR3 runs to 14 residues. V was clipped by 1 base and J by 0 bases, with 7 bases between them. The DNA for the CDR3 is TGTGCCAGCAGCTTAGAGCTCTACTCCTACGAGCAGTACTTC. Protein sequence: CASSLELYSYEQYF.

The chain couples TRBV15 to TRBJ2-7; possibly TRBD2 for D (5 bases). Trimming stripped 0 bases from V and 5 bases from J, with 11 bases between. CDR1 and CDR2 from the germline V gene are LNHNV and YYDKDF (reference sequence). CDR3 length equals 14 residues. CDR3 DNA sequence: TGTGCCACCAGCAGAGAACTCGGAGGCCACGAGCAGTACGTC. As protein: CATSRELGGHEQYV.

The chain joins TRBV2 to TRBJ2-1; D is unclear. This CDR3 comprises 14 residues. The V gene lost 7 bases and the J gene lost 5 bases, with 15 bases spanning the gap. CDR1 is SNHLY and CDR2 is FYNNEI in the germline V gene. The CDR3 is CASTGRPLNNEQFF. The CDR3 region has the DNA TGTGCCAGCACTGGCCGCCCGCTGAACAATGAGCAGTTCTTC.

The V gene is TRBV2, the J gene TRBJ2-7, with unresolved D. CDR3 length equals 12 residues. Germline assignment: CDR1 SNHLY and CDR2 FYNNEI. Trimming took 4 bases from V and 7 from J, leaving 11 bases between them. Written as DNA, the CDR3 is TGTGCCAGCAGTGTCGGAGTGTGGGAGCAGTACTTC. Translated: CASSVGVWEQYF.